The next 27 T cell receptor beta chains were all read from a single sample in a study of human T cells and chemical hapten exposure. Time point in this sample: pre-sensitization, week 0. Treatment of the sample: therapeutic diphenylcyclopropenone sensitization with weekly scalp DPC. TCRdb fed the RACE reads into MiXCR, producing one record per CDR3 protein. The sample consists of some 400,000 distinct CDR3 sequences, approximately 5.1% of them appearing once. Sequencing used whole blood, obtained in connection with sensitization to the hapten diphenylcyclopropenone (DPC). Every receptor here comes from a woman aged 45-60 years with alopecia areata. Some clones in this sample may be carry-over from other donors' samples.

This clonotype has at least ten counts. The chain uses TRBV5-1 and TRBJ1-2; no definite D call. The CDR3 has 14 residues. The V gene's germline CDR1 is SGHRS and CDR2 YFSETQ. V lost 4 bases to trimming and J lost 8 bases, with 18 bases between them. The CDR3 region has the DNA TGCGCCAGCAGCCCCTGGGAAGACAACGGAGGCTACACCTTC. Residues: CASSPWEDNGGYTF.

The chain combines TRBV30 with TRBJ2-3; TRBD2 matches 12 bases. The CDR3 extends over 15 amino acids. The germline V gene encodes CDR1 GTSNPN and CDR2 SVGIG (reference sequence). V gave up 2 bases and J gave up 5 bases; unmatched junction bases: 5. The CDR3 spells CAWSLGLAGKDTQYF. Written as DNA, the CDR3 is TGTGCCTGGAGTTTAGGACTAGCGGGAAAAGATACGCAGTATTTT.

This clonotype showed up many times. The chain recombines TRBV4-1 with TRBJ2-3; weak D call: TRBD1 (6 bases). Deletions cut 3 bases from V and 6 bases from J, with 19 bases between. This CDR3 has 16 amino acids. Germline-derived CDR1 and CDR2 are MGHRA and YSYEKL. The CDR3 is CASSQGALVRADTQYF. CDR3 DNA sequence: TGCGCCAGCAGCCAGGGGGCACTAGTTAGGGCGGATACGCAGTATTTT.

This clonotype was picked up a small number of times. The V and J genes are TRBV7-2 and TRBJ2-7; the D gene is possibly TRBD2 (6 bases). The V and J ends lost 3 bases and 3 bases respectively, with 12 bases between them. This CDR3 comprises 14 residues. Per the germline V gene, CDR1 is SGHTA and CDR2 is FQGNSA. The CDR3 loop is CASSFPGLGYEQYF. The CDR3 region has the DNA TGTGCCAGCAGCTTCCCGGGACTCGGCTACGAGCAGTACTTC.

V gene TRBV4-3 combines with J gene TRBJ1-1; maybe TRBD1 (6 bases). The CDR3 has 15 amino acids. Germline loops: CDR1 LGHNA, CDR2 YSLEER. V dropped 1 base and J dropped 5 bases, with 14 bases sitting between them. The CDR3 DNA reads as TGCGCCAGCAGCCAAGTCGAAGGGGGAATAACTGAAGCTTTCTTT. Its protein is CASSQVEGGITEAFF.

This clonotype showed up just a few times. The chain has TRBV28 and TRBJ1-3; the D gene is possibly TRBD1 (6 bases). The CDR3 has 16 amino acids. V was cut by 3 bases and J by 4 bases, with 16 bases left in between. The germline gives CDR1 MDHEN, CDR2 SYDVKM. CDR3 region: CASSLTGSLFGNTIYF. For the CDR3, the DNA is TGTGCCAGCAGTTTGACAGGTTCCCTTTTCGGAAACACCATATATTTT. The full variable domain, with the rest looked up from reference TRBV28 and TRBJ1-3, is DVKVTQSSRYLVKRTGEKVFLECVQDMDHENMFWYRQDPGLGLRLIYFSYDVKMKEKGDIPEGYSVSREKKERFSLILESASTNQTSMYLCASSLTGSLFGNTIYFGEGSWLTVV.

At least ten counts were recorded for this clonotype. The chain links TRBV12-3 or TRBV12-4 to TRBJ1-1, with D possibly being TRBD1 (6 bases). The CDR3 extends over 14 amino acids. Trimming took off 3 bases at V and 4 bases at J, with 12 bases between the two ends. CDR3 sequence: CASSFSQGLTEAFF. In DNA, the CDR3 is TGTGCCAGCAGTTTCTCTCAGGGGCTCACTGAAGCTTTCTTT.

There are many counts of this clonotype. The chain joins TRBV4-1 to TRBJ1-4, with TRBD1 as a possible D gene (5 bases). This CDR3 is 17 amino acids long. Germline V gene data show CDR1 as MGHRA and CDR2 as YSYEKL. Between the trimmed V and J ends, which lost 0 bases and 8 bases, there was a span of 19 bases. CDR3 bases: TGCGCCAGCAGCCAAGAAGGATCGGACGTCGGGGGGGAAAAACTGTTTTTT. Translating it yields CASSQEGSDVGGEKLFF.

In its sample, this clonotype was seen many times. The J gene is TRBJ2-3, the V gene TRBV15; D perhaps matches TRBD2 (6 bases). Germline assignment: CDR1 LNHNV and CDR2 YYDKDF (reference sequence). V was clipped by 1 base and J by 1 base, with 9 bases between them. There are 15 residues in the CDR3. Here the CDR3 reads CATSRVGGGTDTQYF. CDR3 coding DNA: TGTGCCACCAGCAGAGTAGGAGGGGGCACAGATACGCAGTATTTT.

The CDR3 region has the DNA TGTGCCAGCATGCGGCAGGGAAGGAGGACTGAAGCTTTCTTT. Residues: CASMRQGRRTEAFF. The rearrangement uses TRBV2 and TRBJ1-1; D may be TRBD1 (5 bases). Looked up from germline, CDR1 is SNHLY and CDR2 is FYNNEI. The V end was cut by 7 bases, the J end by 5 bases, with 17 bases between. This CDR3 is built from 14 residues.

This clonotype was seen many times. The chain employs TRBV20-1 and TRBJ2-7; D might be TRBD2 (5 bases). CDR1 is DFQATT and CDR2 is SNEGSKA in the germline V gene (reference sequence). The CDR3 covers 13 residues. V shed 7 bases and J shed 5 bases, with 18 bases lying between them. CDR3 region: CSVSDRGDHEQYF. CDR3 nucleotide sequence: TGCAGTGTTTCTGACCGGGGAGACCACGAGCAGTACTTC.

The sample holds many counts of this clonotype. This chain joins TRBV6-5 and TRBJ2-3; TRBD2 matches at 8 bases. CDR3 length: 16 residues. In germline, CDR1 is MNHEY, CDR2 SVGAGI. J was trimmed by 4 bases and V by 0 bases; bases with no gene match: 6. CDR3: CASSYSPGGAPDTQYF. DNA for the CDR3: TGTGCCAGCAGTTACTCTCCCGGGGGGGCCCCAGATACGCAGTATTTT.

This clonotype was detected ten times or more. The chain recombines TRBV6-5 with TRBJ1-2, with TRBD1 matching over 12 bases. With 4 bases clipped from V and 6 bases from J, the junction kept 3 bases outside the gene matches. The CDR3 runs 14 residues. Germline V gene lookup returns CDR1 MNHEY and CDR2 SVGAGI. CDR3 in amino acids: CASSSGQGANGYTF. For the CDR3, the DNA is TGTGCCAGCAGTTCGGGACAGGGGGCAAATGGCTACACCTTC.

This clonotype was counted between two and nine times. The genes are TRBV4-1 and TRBJ1-5, with D unresolved. The CDR3 is made up of 13 amino acids. Trimming cost V 0 bases and J 16 bases, with 16 bases left between them. Germline CDR1 reads MGHRA; CDR2 reads YSYEKL. CDR3 in DNA: TGCGCCAGCAGCCAAGATCGGGGAGCCACTAGCCATTTT. This encodes CASSQDRGATSHF.

This clonotype was counted many times. The junction departs from the called germline gene at one end, perhaps through a read error. The J gene is TRBJ2-7, the V gene TRBV4-1; 7 bases are a match to TRBD2. CDR3 length: 12 amino acids. CDR1 MGHRA and CDR2 YSYEKL come from the germline V gene. The CDR3 reads CASSQDLGTTHF. Here the CDR3 DNA reads TGCGCCAGCAGCCAAGATCTGGGGACTACGCACTTC.

This clonotype was seen ten or more times. The chain is built from TRBV28 and TRBJ2-7; 9 bases fit TRBD1. V dropped 6 bases and J dropped 6; count of bases not matched to a gene: 9. The germline V gene has CDR1 MDHEN and CDR2 SYDVKM. The length of the CDR3 is 14 residues. The CDR3 coding sequence is TGTGCCAGCAGGGCACAGGGGGCGATTAGCGAGCAGTACTTC. Its protein product is CASRAQGAISEQYF.

Only a few counts were recorded for this clonotype. The chain employs TRBV7-9 and TRBJ2-1; TRBD1 matches 7 bases. Germline trimming cut 8 bases from V and 6 bases from J; bases unmatched to any gene: 16. The CDR3 is 16 amino acids. The V gene's germline CDR1 is SEHNR and CDR2 FQNEAQ (reference sequence). CDR3 region: CASVPRAGGRGNEQFF. The CDR3 nucleotides are TGTGCCAGCGTGCCAAGGGCAGGGGGAAGGGGCAATGAGCAGTTCTTC.

This clonotype has a count of ten or more. The chain has TRBV11-2 and TRBJ2-1; the D is unclear. Trimming cost V 0 bases and J 0 bases, with 9 bases left between them. The V gene's germline CDR1 is SGHAT and CDR2 FQNNGV. The CDR3 contains 16 residues. CDR3 loop: CASSLERFSSYNEQFF. DNA for the CDR3: TGTGCCAGCAGCTTAGAGCGCTTTAGCTCCTACAATGAGCAGTTCTTC.

This clonotype was counted a few times. This rearrangement joins TRBV6-5 to TRBJ1-5, with 9 bases matching TRBD1. Germline CDR1 is MNHEY and CDR2 is SVGAGI. The CDR3 runs 16 residues. The ends lost 5 bases at V and 4 bases at J; junction bases unmatched: 9. CDR3 sequence (DNA): TGTGCCAGCAGTCGGACCGGGACAGGGTTAAATCAGCCCCAGCATTTT. Its protein is CASSRTGTGLNQPQHF.

V gene TRBV29-1 combines with J gene TRBJ1-2; maybe TRBD1 (5 bases). CDR3 size: 13 residues. Trimming shortened V by 6 bases and J by 2 bases, and 13 bases separated the two germline ends. CDR1 is SQVTM, CDR2 ANQGSEA, per germline. CDR3 in amino acids: CSVGSQGNYGYTF. The CDR3 DNA sequence: TGCAGCGTGGGCTCTCAGGGAAACTATGGCTACACCTTC.

The table lists this clonotype with many counts. The chain combines TRBV7-9 with TRBJ1-1; tentative D call: TRBD1 (5 bases). V gave up 6 bases and J gave up 4 bases, with 18 bases separating them. The germline V gene has CDR1 SEHNR and CDR2 FQNEAQ (reference sequence). CDR3 length equals 15 residues. The CDR3 DNA is TGTGCCAGCAGGTCCGGGACGGGGGTTAGCACTGAAGCTTTCTTT. Protein sequence: CASRSGTGVSTEAFF. The full variable domain, with the rest looked up from reference TRBV7-9 and TRBJ1-1, is DTGVSQNPRHKITKRGQNVTFRCDPISEHNRLYWYRQTLGQGPEFLTYFQNEAQLEKSRLLSDRFSAERPKGSFSTLEIQRTEQGDSAMYLCASRSGTGVSTEAFFGQGTRLTVV.

This sequence joins TRBV5-1 and TRBJ1-1; D perhaps matches TRBD1 (6 bases). Germline V gene lookup returns CDR1 SGHRS and CDR2 YFSETQ. CDR3 length: 15 residues. Trimming shortened V by 4 bases and J by 5 bases, and 18 bases separated the two germline ends. The CDR3 nucleotides read TGCGCCAGCAGCAGAAATCCAGGGGTAGGAACTGAAGCTTTCTTT. Translated: CASSRNPGVGTEAFF.

J is TRBJ2-1 and V is TRBV29-1; TRBD2 aligns across 8 bases. This CDR3 contains 14 residues. CDR1 SQVTM and CDR2 ANQGSEA come from the germline V gene. V was pared by 6 bases and J by 3 bases, with 7 bases of the junction left unmatched. Here the CDR3 DNA reads TGCAGCGTGATGGCAGCGGGAGTCTACAATGAGCAGTTCTTC. Translated: CSVMAAGVYNEQFF.

The table lists this clonotype with many counts. V is TRBV20-1 and J is TRBJ1-4; no firm D call. V was cut by 6 bases and J by 0 bases, with 8 bases left in between. This CDR3 has 13 residues. Per germline, CDR1 DFQATT and CDR2 SNEGSKA (reference sequence). CDR3 bases: TGCAGTGCCCCCTTGACAACTAATGAAAAACTGTTTTTT. It specifies CSAPLTTNEKLFF.

This clonotype was seen a handful of times. The chain is built from TRBV7-9 and TRBJ2-4; the D is unclear. The CDR3 covers 11 residues. Deletions cut 1 base from V and 13 bases from J, with 8 bases between. Germline-derived CDR1 and CDR2 are SEHNR and FQNEAQ (reference sequence). The CDR3 DNA reads TGTGCCAGCAGCTTAGACCCAGTACAGTACTTC. This gives the protein CASSLDPVQYF. Complete variable domain (other parts from reference TRBV7-9 and TRBJ2-4): DTGVSQNPRHKITKRGQNVTFRCDPISEHNRLYWYRQTLGQGPEFLTYFQNEAQLEKSRLLSDRFSAERPKGSFSTLEIQRTEQGDSAMYLCASSLDPVQYFGAGTRLSVL.

This rearrangement joins TRBV18 to TRBJ1-1, with D hard to call. V was clipped by 0 bases and J by 1 base, with 9 bases between them. The CDR3 consists of 15 residues. Germline-derived CDR1 and CDR2 are KGHSH and LQKENI. The DNA of the CDR3 is TGTGCCAGCTCACCACCTTCCAGCCAGAACACTGAAGCTTTCTTT. Translating gives CASSPPSSQNTEAFF.

This clonotype occurred many times. The rearrangement uses TRBV4-3 and TRBJ2-2; D is unclear. V was pared by 0 bases and J by 2 bases, with 1 base between. Germline CDR1 LGHNA, CDR2 YSLEER. This CDR3 has 13 residues. CDR3 sequence: CASSQDNTGELFF. CDR3 DNA: TGCGCCAGCAGCCAAGATAACACCGGGGAGCTGTTTTTT.